This T cell receptor beta chain originates from a study of T cell repertoires in cytomegalovirus infection. About the research overall: TCR beta signatures that were public indicated CMV infection and matching HLA type.

Regarding the study as a whole: Individuals carrying CMV plus the relevant HLA were identified by cumulative frequency of public TCR beta families. In two of eight donors, the top clonotype was HLA-C-restricted CMV-specific.

From the reads, TCRdb called clonotypes with MiXCR, one entry per CDR3 protein. The data contain 560,000 or so distinct CDR3 sequences, 15% to 20% of them seen just once; the ten biggest clones take up roughly a quarter. Many counts were recorded for this clonotype. What it binds is unknown. The CDR3 runs to 17 residues. V shed 1 base and J shed 1 base, with 13 bases lying between them. Germline loops: CDR1 LGHNA, CDR2 YNFKEQ. V gene TRBV4-2 combines with J gene TRBJ2-2, with D maybe TRBD2 (6 bases). The sample taken for sequencing was CD8+ T cells from PBMCs. This clonotype originated in a human donor in good health (CMV status not recorded). Some clones in this sample may be carry-over from other donors' samples. CDR3 loop: CASSQGRRLGNTGELFF. CDR3 bases: TGTGCCAGCAGCCAAGGGCGGAGACTAGGGAACACCGGGGAGCTGTTTTTT.